This TCR beta chain was recovered during a study of T cell responses to AZD1222 COVID-19 vaccine. Looking at the study overall: Recipients boosted at about 4 weeks or about 12 weeks are pooled.

Details on this clone: Its specificity is unknown.

Using immunoSEQ multiplex PCR, the repertoire was profiled, and TCRdb retains in-frame clones only, with some absent. The sample includes about 140,000 clones, 70% to 90% of them seen just once. Germline CDR1 and CDR2: MRHNA and SNTAGT. The CDR3 spans 15 residues. The J segment lost 5 bases and the V segment lost 5 bases, leaving 9 bases of the junction unmatched. Study-level findings and limits: Researchers took repertoire samples only after the peak T cell response had come. Just five or six AZD1222 recipients were seropositive at baseline.

This chain uses TRBV6-4 with TRBJ2-3; 8 bases align to TRBD2. Sequencing was performed on peripheral blood, taken on day 0 of AZD1222 vaccination. The sequence was obtained from an adult in good health. In nucleotides, the CDR3 is TGTGCCAGCAGTTTTTCCGCGGGGGGTGAAGATACGCAGTATTTT. Protein: CASSFSAGGEDTQYF.